A single sample gave rise to the 27 T cell receptor beta chains below, sequenced in a study of OX40 agonist ivuxolimab in advanced cancers. Produced via immunoSEQ multiplex PCR; TCRdb's table is partial and in-frame only. The data contain approximately 22,000 clones, over 75% of them singletons. This sample comprised CD4+ or CD8+ T cells sorted from blood, obtained in a trial of the OX40 agonist ivuxolimab. Receptors were obtained from an adult with an advanced solid tumor such as melanoma, head and neck, liver or kidney cancer.

This clone is labeled as medium-sized. The chain is built from TRBV7-9 and TRBJ1-2; D unresolved. V was shortened by 1 base and J by 3 bases, with 12 bases between the two germline ends. From germline, CDR1 is SEHNR and CDR2 FQNEAQ (reference sequence). The CDR3 runs 15 residues. This CDR3 is CASSLVEGLDYGYTF. The CDR3 DNA reads TGTGCCAGCAGCTTAGTGGAGGGCCTGGACTATGGCTACACCTTC.

This clone came up once. This chain uses TRBV10-3 with TRBJ2-1, with TRBD2 identical over 7 bases. CDR1 ENHRY and CDR2 SYGVKD come from the germline V gene. V lost 6 bases and J lost 9; bases outside the gene matches: 14. The CDR3 length is 15 residues. The CDR3: CAISHASGERGEQFF. As DNA, the CDR3 is TGTGCCATCAGCCACGCCTCGGGGGAGCGGGGTGAGCAGTTCTTC.

CDR3 region: CASSQGLAGAYNEQFF. DNA of the CDR3: TGTGCCAGCAGCCAAGGACTAGCGGGGGCATACAATGAGCAGTTCTTC. The J gene is TRBJ2-1, the V gene TRBV14; 12 nucleotides align to TRBD2. This CDR3 has 16 residues. Trimming took 1 base from V and 4 from J; bases not matched to a gene: 2. Germline V CDR1 and CDR2: SGHDN, FVKESK.

A single count supports this clone. The V and J genes are TRBV29-1 and TRBJ2-7; D call uncertain. There are 12 residues in the CDR3. Trimming removed 1 base at V and 3 bases at J, with 7 bases between. CDR1 is SQVTM and CDR2 is ANQGSEA in the germline V gene. CDR3 DNA sequence: TGCAGCGTTGAAGTGGTAGGCTACGAGCAGTACTTC. Translation gives CSVEVVGYEQYF.

The rearrangement links TRBV27 to TRBJ2-7; 9 nucleotides agree with TRBD1. Germline values: CDR1 MNHEY, CDR2 SMNVEV (reference sequence). V was clipped by 5 bases and J by 4 bases; unmatched bases: 9. This CDR3 region has 15 residues. Here the CDR3 reads CASSDRDRDWYEQYF. The CDR3 DNA is TGTGCCAGCAGTGACCGGGACAGGGACTGGTACGAGCAGTACTTC.

This clone has more than one count but fewer than ten. The V call is TRBV4-3, the J call TRBJ1-1; no reliable D call. Germline CDR1 and CDR2: LGHNA and YSLEER. The V gene lost 2 bases and the J gene lost 0 bases, with 4 bases spanning the gap. This CDR3 is 13 amino acids long. CDR3 sequence (DNA): TGCGCCAGCAGCCAACTTATGAACACTGAAGCTTTCTTT. Amino acid sequence: CASSQLMNTEAFF.

This clone is judged medium-sized. The chain joins TRBV11-3 to TRBJ2-3; D possibly corresponds to TRBD2 (5 bases). Germline lookup yields CDR1 SGHNT and CDR2 YENEEA. The CDR3 sequence is 15 residues long. V gave up 3 bases and J gave up 6 bases, with 16 bases separating them. CDR3 bases: TGTGCCAGCAGCTTCAACCCGACCGGCGGGGATACGCAGTATTTT. It codes for CASSFNPTGGDTQYF.

The V call is TRBV1, the J call TRBJ2-7; the table gives TRBD1 as D, unverified against the DNA. TRBV1 is deemed a pseudogene. This CDR3 spans 16 amino acids. CDR3 nucleotide sequence: TGCACCAGCAGCCAAACCGGGACAGCGATTTCCTACGAGCAGTACTTC. The encoded protein is CTSSQTGTAISYEQYF.

J is TRBJ2-1 and V is TRBV7-6, with D possibly being TRBD2 (6 bases). CDR1 is SGHVS, CDR2 FNYEAQ, per germline. The germline V and J ends were trimmed by 6 bases and 2 bases, with 8 bases remaining between them. The CDR3 is 13 amino acids. Here the CDR3 reads CASRLATYNEQFF. DNA for the CDR3: TGTGCCAGCAGACTAGCCACCTACAATGAGCAGTTCTTC.

CDR3: CASSPGFQVGYEQYF. Written as DNA, the CDR3 is TGTGCCAGCAGTCCCGGTTTCCAGGTTGGGTACGAGCAGTACTTC. The chain joins TRBV6-6 to TRBJ2-7; D is unresolved. There are 15 residues in the CDR3. V gave up 5 bases and J gave up 4 bases, with 18 bases separating them. Germline V CDR1 and CDR2: MNHNY, SVGAGI (reference sequence).

J is TRBJ2-1 and V is TRBV9; 10 nucleotides match TRBD1. The CDR3 contains 15 residues. The ends lost 4 bases at V and 4 bases at J; junction bases unmatched: 5. CDR1 and CDR2 (germline): SGDLS, YYNGEE. CDR3 coding DNA: TGTGCCAGCAGCCAGACAGGGGGCGATTACAATGAGCAGTTCTTC. This encodes CASSQTGGDYNEQFF. Full variable domain (missing parts from reference TRBV9 and TRBJ2-1): DSGVTQTPKHLITATGQRVTLRCSPRSGDLSVYWYQQSLDQGLQFLIQYYNGEERAKGNILERFSAQQFPDLHSELNLSSLELGDSALYFCASSQTGGDYNEQFFGPGTRLTVL.

This rearrangement joins TRBV7-6 to TRBJ2-1; no reliable D call. The V gene lost 11 bases and the J gene lost 6 bases, with 11 bases spanning the gap. Per germline, CDR1 SGHVS and CDR2 FNYEAQ. This CDR3 is built from 11 residues. This chain's CDR3 is CAHMSGNEQFF. The CDR3, as DNA: TGTGCCCACATGTCGGGCAATGAGCAGTTCTTC.

The rearrangement uses TRBV12-5 and TRBJ1-5; D not certain. Trimming shortened V by 7 bases and J by 0 bases, and 22 bases separated the two germline ends. Germline loops: CDR1 LGHNT, CDR2 FRNRAP. This CDR3 comprises 18 residues. The chain's CDR3 is CASAIREGGFYSNQPQHF. The CDR3 bases are TGTGCTAGTGCCATCCGGGAGGGAGGTTTTTATAGCAATCAGCCCCAGCATTTT.

The chain's CDR3 is CASSLGAGLGEQYF. The CDR3 DNA reads as TGTGCCAGCAGCTTAGGGGCAGGGTTGGGGGAGCAGTACTTC. The chain is built from TRBV7-9 and TRBJ2-7; D is possibly TRBD1 (5 bases). The CDR3 runs 14 residues. Trimming took off 1 base at V and 7 bases at J, with 14 bases between the two ends. Germline lookup yields CDR1 SEHNR and CDR2 FQNEAQ (reference sequence).

The chain recombines TRBV7-2 with TRBJ2-7; 7 bases map to TRBD2. Germline trimming cut 4 bases from V and 5 bases from J; bases unmatched to any gene: 8. Germline V gene lookup returns CDR1 SGHTA and CDR2 FQGNSA. The CDR3 length is 14 residues. The CDR3 DNA follows: TGTGCCAGCAGCTCCGGACTAGACGAGGACGAGCAGTACTTC. Its protein is CASSSGLDEDEQYF. The full variable domain, its missing parts supplied by reference TRBV7-2 and TRBJ2-7, is GAGVSQSPSNKVTEKGKDVELRCDPISGHTALYWYRQSLGQGLEFLIYFQGNSAPDKSGLPSDRFSAERTGGSVSTLTIQRTQQEDSAVYLCASSSGLDEDEQYFGPGTRLTVT.

The rearrangement joins TRBV15 to TRBJ2-7; D uncertain. V was clipped by 0 bases and J by 2 bases, with 11 bases between them. CDR1 and CDR2 (germline): LNHNV, YYDKDF (reference sequence). This CDR3 spans 15 amino acids. The CDR3, as DNA: TGTGCCACCAGCAGAGACGTGGGCCCTGCCTACGAGCAGTACTTC. Amino acid sequence: CATSRDVGPAYEQYF.

The rearrangement joins TRBV30 to TRBJ2-1, with a possible D match to TRBD1 (5 bases). Germline V CDR1 and CDR2: GTSNPN, SVGIG (reference sequence). This CDR3 region has 15 residues. V was trimmed by 0 bases and J by 8 bases, leaving 17 bases between them. The CDR3 loop is CAWSVIGGGRDEQFF. The CDR3 nucleotides read TGTGCCTGGAGTGTAATCGGCGGTGGCAGGGATGAGCAGTTCTTC. Looking up the rest from reference TRBV30 and TRBJ2-1 gives the full variable domain: SQTIHQWPATLVQPVGSPLSLECTVEGTSNPNLYWYRQAAGRGLQLLFYSVGIGQISSEVPQNLSASRPQDRQFILSSKKLLLSDSGFYLCAWSVIGGGRDEQFFGPGTRLTVL.

The chain uses TRBV7-9 and TRBJ2-1; 7 bases fit TRBD2. The CDR3 has 19 residues. V shed 1 base, J shed 5 bases, and the junction held 17 bases outside the gene matches. Per the germline V gene, CDR1 is SEHNR and CDR2 is FQNEAQ (reference sequence). For the CDR3, the DNA is TGTGCCAGCAGCTTAGTAGGAATATTTGAAGTGCGGGAGAACAATGAGCAGTTCTTC. Its protein is CASSLVGIFEVRENNEQFF.

V usage is TRBV5-6 and J usage is TRBJ2-5; D is perhaps TRBD1 (5 bases). Trimming removed 6 bases from V and 0 bases from J, with 12 bases in between. The CDR3 totals 14 residues. Germline V gives CDR1 SGHDT, CDR2 YYEEEE. The CDR3 sequence is CASTISGNQETQYF. The CDR3 bases are TGTGCCAGCACCATCTCAGGGAACCAAGAGACCCAGTACTTC.

The chain's CDR3 is CASSNRDRDSEQYF. The CDR3 DNA follows: TGTGCCAGTTCAAACCGGGACCGGGATTCCGAGCAGTACTTC. The rearrangement links TRBV10-3 to TRBJ2-7; D possibly uses TRBD1 or TRBD2 (5 bases each). The CDR3 is 14 amino acids. V was clipped by 10 bases and J by 6 bases, with 22 bases between them. Germline V CDR1 and CDR2: ENHRY, SYGVKD.

This chain connects TRBV11-2 to TRBJ2-1; D is undetermined. V was pared by 5 bases and J by 5 bases, with 10 bases between. The CDR3 runs 13 residues. Per germline, CDR1 SGHAT and CDR2 FQNNGV. As DNA, the CDR3 is TGTGCCAGCAGCACCCTTCCCCACAATGAGCAGTTCTTC. This codes for CASSTLPHNEQFF. Full variable domain (remainder filled in from reference TRBV11-2 and TRBJ2-1): EAGVAQSPRYKIIEKRQSVAFWCNPISGHATLYWYQQILGQGPKLLIQFQNNGVVDDSQLPKDRFSAERLKGVDSTLKIQPAKLEDSAVYLCASSTLPHNEQFFGPGTRLTVL.

The rearrangement joins TRBV5-1 to TRBJ2-5; 11 bases are a match to TRBD1. Germline CDR1 is SGHRS and CDR2 is YFSETQ. The CDR3 runs to 16 residues. Unmatched junction bases numbered 9, after V lost 2 bases and J lost 6 bases. This CDR3 is CASSLVRDRGAKTQYF. In nucleotides, the CDR3 is TGCGCCAGCAGCTTAGTCCGGGACAGGGGGGCGAAGACCCAGTACTTC. Combining the CDR3 with reference TRBV5-1 and TRBJ2-5 gives the whole variable domain KAGVTQTPRYLIKTRGQQVTLSCSPISGHRSVSWYQQTPGQGLQFLFEYFSETQRNKGNFPGRFSGRQFSNSRSEMNVSTLELGDSALYLCASSLVRDRGAKTQYFGPGTRLLVL.

V usage is TRBV18 and J usage is TRBJ2-3, with 9 bases fitting TRBD1. Germline assignment: CDR1 KGHSH and CDR2 LQKENI. The CDR3 has 19 residues. V trimming: 4 bases; J trimming: 0 bases; junction bases outside the gene matches: 14. The CDR3 reads CASSQSPQGAGRSTDTQYF. The CDR3 DNA sequence: TGTGCCAGCTCACAATCACCACAGGGGGCGGGTAGAAGCACAGATACGCAGTATTTT.

In this sample, this clone turned up once. The V call is TRBV28, the J call TRBJ2-3; D gene uncertain. With 1 base removed from V and 2 bases from J, the gap between germline ends came to 16 bases. The CDR3 is made up of 17 amino acids. Germline V gene data show CDR1 as MDHEN and CDR2 as SYDVKM. CDR3 protein: CASSLSFLVQNTDTQYF. For the CDR3, the DNA is TGTGCCAGCAGTTTATCTTTCCTTGTACAGAACACAGATACGCAGTATTTT.

The chain couples TRBV2 to TRBJ2-7; D tentatively reads TRBD1 or TRBD2 (5 bases each). The CDR3 contains 12 residues. The germline V and J ends were trimmed by 5 bases and 4 bases, with 9 bases remaining between them. CDR1 is SNHLY and CDR2 is FYNNEI in the germline V gene. Here the CDR3 DNA reads TGTGCCAGCAGTACGGGACGTTACGAGCAGTACTTC. It encodes CASSTGRYEQYF.

The rearrangement links TRBV12-5 to TRBJ2-7; no definite D call. Trimming took 3 bases from V and 5 from J, leaving 11 bases between them. The CDR3 has 13 amino acids. CDR1 and CDR2 (germline): LGHNT, FRNRAP. CDR3 bases: TGTGCTAGTGGTTTAGCAGGTTCCAACGAGCAGTACTTC. It translates to CASGLAGSNEQYF. The whole variable domain, filled in from reference TRBV12-5 and TRBJ2-7, reads DARVTQTPRHKVTEMGQEVTMRCQPILGHNTVFWYRQTMMQGLELLAYFRNRAPLDDSGMPKDRFSAEMPDATLATLKIQPSEPRDSAVYFCASGLAGSNEQYFGPGTRLTVT.

This chain joins TRBV7-6 and TRBJ2-7; a weak D match, TRBD2 (5 bases). The CDR3 runs to 15 residues. Germline V gives CDR1 SGHVS, CDR2 FNYEAQ. V was shortened by 4 bases and J by 2 bases, with 15 bases between the two germline ends. The CDR3 DNA reads as TGTGCCAGCAGCTCTCTAGCCGTTAGGCCCTACGAGCAGTACTTC. This encodes CASSSLAVRPYEQYF. The full variable domain, rest sourced from reference TRBV7-6 and TRBJ2-7, is GAGVSQSPRYKVTKRGQDVALRCDPISGHVSLYWYRQALGQGPEFLTYFNYEAQQDKSGLPNDRFSAERPEGSISTLTIQRTEQRDSAMYRCASSSLAVRPYEQYFGPGTRLTVT.